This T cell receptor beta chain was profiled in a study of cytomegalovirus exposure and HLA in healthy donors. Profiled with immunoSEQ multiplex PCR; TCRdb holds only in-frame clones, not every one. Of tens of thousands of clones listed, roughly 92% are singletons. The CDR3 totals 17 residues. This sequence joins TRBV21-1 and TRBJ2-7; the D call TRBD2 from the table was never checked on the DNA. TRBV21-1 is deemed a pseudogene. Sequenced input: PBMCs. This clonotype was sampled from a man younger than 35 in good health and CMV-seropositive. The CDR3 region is CASSNFPLRAGSYEQYF. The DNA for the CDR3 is TGTGCCAGCAGCAACTTCCCTTTGCGGGCTGGTTCCTACGAGCAGTACTTC.